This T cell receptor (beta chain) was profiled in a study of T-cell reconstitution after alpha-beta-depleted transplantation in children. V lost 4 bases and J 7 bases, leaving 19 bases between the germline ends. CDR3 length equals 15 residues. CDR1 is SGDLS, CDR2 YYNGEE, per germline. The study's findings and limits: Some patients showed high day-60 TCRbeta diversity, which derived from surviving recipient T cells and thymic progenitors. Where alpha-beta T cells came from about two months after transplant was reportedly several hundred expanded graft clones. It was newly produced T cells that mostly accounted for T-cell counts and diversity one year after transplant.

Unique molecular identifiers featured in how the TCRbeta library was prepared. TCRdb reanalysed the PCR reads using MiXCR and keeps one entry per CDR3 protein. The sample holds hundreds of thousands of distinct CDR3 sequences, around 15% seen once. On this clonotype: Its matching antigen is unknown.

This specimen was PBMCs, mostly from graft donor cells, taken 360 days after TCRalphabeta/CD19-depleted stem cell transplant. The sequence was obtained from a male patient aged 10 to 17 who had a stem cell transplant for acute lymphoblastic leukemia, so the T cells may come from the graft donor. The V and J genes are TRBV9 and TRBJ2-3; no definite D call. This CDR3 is CASSSRLLRENTQYF. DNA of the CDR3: TGTGCCAGCAGCTCCAGACTGCTTAGGGAAAATACGCAGTATTTT. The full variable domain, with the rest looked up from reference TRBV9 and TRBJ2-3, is DSGVTQTPKHLITATGQRVTLRCSPRSGDLSVYWYQQSLDQGLQFLIQYYNGEERAKGNILERFSAQQFPDLHSELNLSSLELGDSALYFCASSSRLLRENTQYFGPGTRLTVL.